The TCR beta chain under discussion was sequenced for a study of Ad26.COV2.S vaccination and SARS-CoV-2 variants (dated by TCRdb to about 2021). Study-level background: Vaccine-arm donors were drawn from COV1001, a multicentre, randomized, double-blind, placebo-controlled phase I-IIa trial of Ad26.COV2.S in healthy adults. Dosing of Ad26.COV2.S was intramuscular, at either 5x10^10 or 1x10^11 viral particles, delivered as one shot or as two shots spaced 56 days apart. TCRbeta repertoire sequencing served as the tool for gauging how specific and how broad the SARS-CoV-2-reactive T cell receptors were following Ad26.COV2.S vaccination. The TCR-sequenced set comprised about 32 samples: some 20 Ad26.COV2.S vaccine recipients, 5 placebo recipients and 8 SARS-CoV-2 convalescent individuals. Trial participants were randomized into five groups of five, in which low-dose or high-dose Ad26.COV2.S was given once or twice, or placebo was given on both occasions. Investigators remained blinded to trial group allocation during experiments and outcome assessment.

Sample treatment or condition, as interpreted from the label and publication: 15 to 20 received Ad26.COV2.S at low or high dose, single or two shots; several received placebo; per-sample allocation not given. Repertoires of vaccine and placebo recipients were sequenced from samples collected on day 63 after the first injection. Cohort 1b enrolled roughly 25 adults aged 18-55 years at a single site in Boston, USA, between 29 July and 7 August 2020. Ad26.COV2.S consisted of a replication-incompetent adenovirus type 26 vector by which a prefusion-stabilized SARS-CoV-2 spike protein from the original Wuhan strain was expressed. TCRbeta CDR3 regions were sequenced with the immunoSEQ Assay. After extraction, genomic DNA underwent amplification by bias-controlled multiplex PCR, followed by high-throughput sequencing. The authors' analysis ran thus. To quantify the absolute abundance of every unique TCRbeta CDR3 region, sequences were collapsed and filtered. T cell fraction was estimated by normalization of TCRbeta template counts to usable DNA, with usable DNA being measured through amplification of reference genes present in all nucleated cells. Repertoire TCRs were annotated as SARS-CoV-2-specific by exact matching of V gene, CDR3 amino acid sequence and J gene to a known reactive TCR set. The reference SARS-CoV-2 TCR set came from MIRA and was filtered for enrichment in COVID-19-positive ImmuneCODE repertoires, removing public or cross-reactive TCRs. Drawing on the MIRA antigens, annotated TCRs were analysed further at the level of specific ORF or position within ORF. Breadth was defined as the number of annotated unique rearrangements divided by the total number of unique productive rearrangements, and depth was defined as the summed frequency of the annotated unique rearrangements. Two-sided Wilcoxon rank-sum tests were used to compare TCR breadth between groups. TCRdb stores this immuneACCESS table with in-frame sequences only. Part of the clones is absent; in the studies checked, under half of the shortfall reflects unresolved V genes, and no reason is known for the rest. The D gene and trimming were derived from the DNA, and the V and J assignments and clone size from that table. For this sample the table gives 400,000 to 500,000 clones, of which approximately 87% were detected only once. Around 3.6% of the sample belongs to the ten largest clones.

On the study overall, not on this receptor specifically: Comparable non-spike TCR breadth was observed between vaccine and placebo recipients, consistent with only spike being contained in the vaccine. The study lacked the statistical power to compare responses across vaccine doses or regimens. Higher spike-specific TCR breadth was observed in Ad26.COV2.S recipients than in placebo recipients (P = 0.0014). The authors noted that the TCR breadth and depth analyses may have underestimated total T cell responses. After vaccination, spike-specific CD8+ and CD4+ T cell responses were reported to show substantial breadth.

Remarks on this clone: The antigen this receptor binds is unknown. Base qualities are not at hand, and no much larger clone is one base apart.

V is pruned by 4 bases and J by 0 bases, leaving 13 bases of the junction without a gene match. The germline V gene gives CDR1 as SGHRS and CDR2 as YFSETQ. Measured from the cysteine to the phenylalanine, the CDR3 is 18 residues long. Just the 54-base CDR3 DNA is kept, in frame starting at base 1. The rearranged chain carries TRBV5-1 and TRBJ1-3; TRBD1 lines up with 7 middle nucleotides. The sequences come from peripheral blood, collected in a trial of Ad26.COV2.S vaccine versus placebo. The receptor comes from a person aged 18 to 59 who received the Ad26.COV2.S COVID-19 vaccine or a placebo. The DNA reads as follows: TGCGCCAGCAGCGCGGGGACCTCGGGACAGATCTCTGGAAACACCATATATTTT. Its product reads: CASSAGTSGQISGNTIYF.